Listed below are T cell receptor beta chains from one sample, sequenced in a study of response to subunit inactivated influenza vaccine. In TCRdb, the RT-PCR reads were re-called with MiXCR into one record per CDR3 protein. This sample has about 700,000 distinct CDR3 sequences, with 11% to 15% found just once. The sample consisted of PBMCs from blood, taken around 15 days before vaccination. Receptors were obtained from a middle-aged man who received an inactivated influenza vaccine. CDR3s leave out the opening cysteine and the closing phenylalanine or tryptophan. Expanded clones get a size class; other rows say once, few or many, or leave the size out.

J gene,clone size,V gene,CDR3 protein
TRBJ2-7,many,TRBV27,ASSLSLRGGYEQY
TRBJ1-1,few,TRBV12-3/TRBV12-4,ASILGQENTEAF
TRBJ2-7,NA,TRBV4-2,ASSQDIGERPYEQY
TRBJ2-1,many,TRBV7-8,ASSLPPGLGSNEQF
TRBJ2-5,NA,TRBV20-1,SATPFNGETQY
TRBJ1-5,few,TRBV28,ASSSGRRGRQPQH
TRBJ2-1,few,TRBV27,ASSWAPEDNEQF
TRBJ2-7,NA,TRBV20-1,SATSGRGLYEQY
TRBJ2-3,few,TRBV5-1,ASSPLLLQGSRDTQY
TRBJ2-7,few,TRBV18,ASSRPLAGGAHEQY
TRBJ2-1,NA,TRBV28,ASSFSTSGGGNEQF
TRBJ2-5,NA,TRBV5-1,ASSPTGQGETQY
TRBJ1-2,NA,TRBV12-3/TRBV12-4,ASSPNRGPGYGYT
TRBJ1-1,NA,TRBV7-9,ASRTRLGARDTEAF
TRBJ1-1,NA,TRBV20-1,SASERGNTEAF
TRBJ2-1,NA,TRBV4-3,ASSRGRQYNEQF
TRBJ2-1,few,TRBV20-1,SAGDSNEQF
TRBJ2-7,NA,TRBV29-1,SVKGQGAYEQY
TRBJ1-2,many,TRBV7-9,ASSLPANYGYT
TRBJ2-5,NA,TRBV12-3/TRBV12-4,ASSFTGEGAETQY
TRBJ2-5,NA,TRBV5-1,ASRGSLDRGYQETQY